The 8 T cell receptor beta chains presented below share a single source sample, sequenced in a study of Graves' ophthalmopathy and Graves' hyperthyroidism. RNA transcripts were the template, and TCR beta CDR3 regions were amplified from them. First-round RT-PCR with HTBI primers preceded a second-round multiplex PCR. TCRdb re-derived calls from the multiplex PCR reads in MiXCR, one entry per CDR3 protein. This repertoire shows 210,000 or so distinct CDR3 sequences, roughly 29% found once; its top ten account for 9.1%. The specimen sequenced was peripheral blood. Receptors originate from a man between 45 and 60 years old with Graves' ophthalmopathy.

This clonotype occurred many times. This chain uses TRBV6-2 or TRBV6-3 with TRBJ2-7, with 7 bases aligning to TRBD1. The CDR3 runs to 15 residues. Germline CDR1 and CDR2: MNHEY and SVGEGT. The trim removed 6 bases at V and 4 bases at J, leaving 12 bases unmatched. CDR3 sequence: CASRVPTGLRYEQYF. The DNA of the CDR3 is TGTGCCAGCAGAGTCCCGACAGGGTTGCGGTACGAGCAGTACTTC.

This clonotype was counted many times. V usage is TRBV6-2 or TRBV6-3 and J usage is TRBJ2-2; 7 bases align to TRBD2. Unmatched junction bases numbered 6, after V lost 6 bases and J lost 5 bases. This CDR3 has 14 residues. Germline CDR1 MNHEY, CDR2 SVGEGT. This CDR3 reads CASSHRAGTGELFF. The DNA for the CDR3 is TGTGCCAGCAGCCACAGAGCGGGAACCGGGGAGCTGTTTTTT.

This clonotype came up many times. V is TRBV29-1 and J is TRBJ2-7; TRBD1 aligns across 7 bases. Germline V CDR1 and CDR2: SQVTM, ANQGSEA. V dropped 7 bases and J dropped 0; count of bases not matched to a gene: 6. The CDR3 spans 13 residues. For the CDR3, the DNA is TGCAGCGCCCCGGGACAGAGCTCCTACGAGCAGTACTTC. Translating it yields CSAPGQSSYEQYF.

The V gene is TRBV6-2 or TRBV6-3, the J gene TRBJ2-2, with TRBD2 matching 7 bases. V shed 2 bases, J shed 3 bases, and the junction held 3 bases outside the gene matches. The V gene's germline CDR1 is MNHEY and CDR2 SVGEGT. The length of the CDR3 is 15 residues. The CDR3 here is CASSYGSGHTGELFF. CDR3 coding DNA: TGTGCCAGCAGTTACGGTAGCGGGCACACCGGGGAGCTGTTTTTT.

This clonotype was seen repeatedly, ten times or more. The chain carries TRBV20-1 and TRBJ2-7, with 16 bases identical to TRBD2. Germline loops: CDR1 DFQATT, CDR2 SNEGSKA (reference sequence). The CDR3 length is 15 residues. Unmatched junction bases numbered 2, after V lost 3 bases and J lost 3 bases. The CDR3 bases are TGCAGTGCTAGGGGGACTAGCGGGAGGGGCTACGAGCAGTACTTC. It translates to CSARGTSGRGYEQYF.

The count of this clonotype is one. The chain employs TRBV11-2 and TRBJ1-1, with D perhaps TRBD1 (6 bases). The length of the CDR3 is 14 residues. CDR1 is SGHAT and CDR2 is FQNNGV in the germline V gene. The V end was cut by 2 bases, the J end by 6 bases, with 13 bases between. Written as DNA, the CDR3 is TGTGCCAGCAGCTTACTCGGGGGCGGTCCTGAAGCTTTCTTT. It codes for CASSLLGGGPEAFF.

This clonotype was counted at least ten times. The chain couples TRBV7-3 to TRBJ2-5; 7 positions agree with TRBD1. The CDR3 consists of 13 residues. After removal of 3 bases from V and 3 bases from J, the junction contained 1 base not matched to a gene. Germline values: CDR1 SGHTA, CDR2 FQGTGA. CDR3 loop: CASSFDREETQYF. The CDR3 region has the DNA TGTGCCAGCAGCTTCGACAGGGAAGAGACCCAGTACTTC.

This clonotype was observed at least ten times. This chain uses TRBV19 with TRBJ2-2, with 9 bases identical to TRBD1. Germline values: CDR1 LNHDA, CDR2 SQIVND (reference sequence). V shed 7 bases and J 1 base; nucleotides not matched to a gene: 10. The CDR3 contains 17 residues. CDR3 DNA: TGTGCCAGTATTCCCCGGACGGGACAGGGGAACACCGGGGAGCTGTTTTTT. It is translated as CASIPRTGQGNTGELFF. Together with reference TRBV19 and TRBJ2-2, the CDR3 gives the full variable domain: DGGITQSPKYLFRKEGQNVTLSCEQNLNHDAMYWYRQDPGQGLRLIYYSQIVNDFQKGDIAEGYSVSREKKESFPLTVTSAQKNPTAFYLCASIPRTGQGNTGELFFGEGSRLTVL.